This T cell receptor (beta chain) was documented in a study of blood T cells in healthy people across ages. Primed by a sample-barcoded 5' primer and a J-beta primer mix, a second PCR proceeded for roughly 7 to 11 cycles. TCRdb used MiXCR to reprocess the 5' RACE reads, holding one entry per CDR3 protein. The table records 550,000 to 600,000 distinct CDR3 sequences, around 50% of them present only once. The receptor comes from an elderly man in good health. Sequencing was carried out using blood.

CDR3 nucleotides: TGTGCCAGCAGTTTTTCGGGCGGGGGGGCCTACGAGCAGTACTTC. Its translation is CASSFSGGGAYEQYF. The chain recombines TRBV12-3 or TRBV12-4 with TRBJ2-7; 9 bases are a match to TRBD2. CDR3 size: 15 residues. The junction had 5 bases not matched to a gene; V was cut back by 3 bases and J by 2 bases.